The next 7 T cell receptor beta chains were all read from a single sample in a study of OX40 agonist ivuxolimab in advanced cancers. Libraries were prepared by immunoSEQ multiplex PCR; TCRdb keeps only in-frame clonotypes and omits some of them. Among more than 55,000 clones listed, about 88% were seen once. The sample was CD4+ or CD8+ T cells sorted from blood, taken in a trial of the OX40 agonist ivuxolimab. All receptors derive from an adult with an advanced solid tumor such as melanoma, head and neck, liver or kidney cancer.

The sample holds a few counts of this clone. The genes are TRBV7-6 and TRBJ1-3; D uncertain. The CDR3 extends over 12 amino acids. The V gene lost 5 bases and the J gene lost 4 bases, with 6 bases spanning the gap. Germline loops: CDR1 SGHVS, CDR2 FNYEAQ. The chain's CDR3 is CASSLGGNTIYF. DNA of the CDR3: TGTGCCAGCAGCCTAGGGGGAAACACCATATATTTT. Combining the CDR3 with reference TRBV7-6 and TRBJ1-3 gives the whole variable domain GAGVSQSPRYKVTKRGQDVALRCDPISGHVSLYWYRQALGQGPEFLTYFNYEAQQDKSGLPNDRFSAERPEGSISTLTIQRTEQRDSAMYRCASSLGGNTIYFGEGSWLTVV.

This sequence joins TRBV7-8 and TRBJ1-5; 10 nucleotides agree with TRBD1. The CDR3 spans 15 residues. V was pared by 6 bases and J by 5 bases, with 7 bases of the junction left unmatched. In germline, CDR1 is SGHVS, CDR2 FQNEAQ. CDR3 region: CASRRTGTGDQPQHF. CDR3 nucleotides: TGTGCCAGCAGGAGAACCGGGACAGGGGATCAGCCCCAGCATTTT.

The chain recombines TRBV9 with TRBJ1-5, with D unclear. The CDR3 extends over 13 amino acids. The germline V gene encodes CDR1 SGDLS and CDR2 YYNGEE. The V end lost 0 bases, the J end lost 9 bases, and 10 bases lay between the germline ends. The CDR3 loop reads CASSVDEGRPQHF. The CDR3 nucleotides are TGTGCCAGCAGCGTAGATGAGGGCCGGCCCCAGCATTTT. The full variable domain, in which reference TRBV9 and TRBJ1-5 provide the parts outside the CDR3, is DSGVTQTPKHLITATGQRVTLRCSPRSGDLSVYWYQQSLDQGLQFLIQYYNGEERAKGNILERFSAQQFPDLHSELNLSSLELGDSALYFCASSVDEGRPQHFGDGTRLSIL.

The V and J genes are TRBV5-4 and TRBJ2-6, with D uncertain. Trimming took off 0 bases at V and 4 bases at J, with 5 bases between the two ends. The CDR3 totals 14 residues. In germline, CDR1 is SGHNT, CDR2 YYREEE (reference sequence). This CDR3 reads CASSLDPGANVLTF. The CDR3 coding sequence is TGTGCCAGCAGCTTGGATCCCGGGGCCAACGTCCTGACTTTC.

This clone was seen just once. This sequence joins TRBV5-1 and TRBJ2-2; D might be TRBD2 (6 bases). Germline V gene sequence: CDR1 SGHRS, CDR2 YFSETQ. Trimming took off 3 bases at V and 4 bases at J, with 13 bases between the two ends. The CDR3 runs 15 residues. The CDR3 DNA follows: TGCGCCAGCAGCTCGGGCGGGATAAGCACCGGGGAGCTGTTTTTT. It encodes CASSSGGISTGELFF.

A single count supports this clone. This chain joins TRBV7-2 and TRBJ2-7; TRBD2 matches at 12 bases. Germline CDR1 SGHTA, CDR2 FQGNSA. The CDR3 extends over 15 amino acids. Trimming cost V 5 bases and J 7 bases; bases outside gene matches: 9. The CDR3 protein is CASSISSGGASEQYF. In nucleotides, the CDR3 is TGTGCCAGCAGCATATCTAGCGGGGGGGCGAGTGAGCAGTACTTC.

The CDR3 DNA reads as TGTGCCAGCAGTCCCCGATTAAGGAATGGCTACACCTTC. Translation gives CASSPRLRNGYTF. The chain joins TRBV27 to TRBJ1-2, with D unclear. This CDR3 is 13 amino acids long. Trimming removed 5 bases at V and 6 bases at J, with 13 bases between. Germline CDR1 reads MNHEY; CDR2 reads SMNVEV (reference sequence).